This T cell receptor beta chain originates from a study of early T cells in non-severe SARS-CoV-2 infection. Study context: Bulk RNA taken from unsorted whole blood was sequenced, leaving chains unpaired.

The ends lost 10 bases at V and 5 bases at J; junction bases unmatched: 12. Germline V gene lookup returns CDR1 ENHRY and CDR2 SYGVKD. This CDR3 contains 15 residues. Each cDNA molecule carried a unique molecular identifier. TCRdb independently ran MiXCR on the 5' RACE reads; one entry per CDR3 protein. The table lists around 78,000 distinct CDR3 sequences, about a tenth of them singletons. A few counts support this clonotype. The clonotype comes from an adult who was a healthcare worker with PCR-confirmed SARS-CoV-2 infection or an uninfected control (not recorded which). The V call is TRBV10-3, the J call TRBJ2-3; 10 nucleotides line up with TRBD2. Material: whole blood, obtained at baseline. The chain's CDR3 is CATLKSGGAGDTQYF. CDR3 DNA sequence: TGTGCCACCCTCAAAAGCGGGGGGGCCGGAGATACGCAGTATTTT.